Each of the 15 T cell receptor beta chains below was sequenced from the same sample in a study of T cell responses to AZD1222 COVID-19 vaccine. The protocol was immunoSEQ multiplex PCR, while the TCRdb copy is restricted to in-frame clones and leaves out a portion. The data contain 150,000 to 200,000 clones, more than 85% of them singletons. This specimen was peripheral blood, taken on day 0 of AZD1222 vaccination. These receptors were taken from an adult in good health.

V gene TRBV5-8 combines with J gene TRBJ2-7; tentatively, D is TRBD2 (6 bases). V lost 1 base and J lost 5, with 19 bases in between. Germline CDR1 and CDR2: SGHTS and YDEGEE. The CDR3 has 16 residues. CDR3 sequence (DNA): TGTGCCAGCAGCTTGCCTTCGGAGGGATGGAGGAACGAGCAGTACTTC. Its translation: CASSLPSEGWRNEQYF.

This chain's CDR3 is CASSSDRGDQPQHF. The CDR3 DNA is TGTGCCAGCAGCTCCGACAGGGGTGACCAGCCCCAGCATTTT. The chain joins TRBV27 to TRBJ1-5; 8 bases agree with TRBD1. With V trimmed by 6 bases and J by 7 bases, 8 bases remained unmatched. CDR1 is MNHEY and CDR2 is SMNVEV in the germline V gene (reference sequence). The CDR3 length is 14 residues.

This chain joins TRBV5-6 and TRBJ2-7; 7 bases line up with TRBD1. Germline CDR1 reads SGHDT; CDR2 reads YYEEEE. V dropped 3 bases and J dropped 3; count of bases not matched to a gene: 9. The CDR3 covers 15 residues. The CDR3 region is CASSSQGFGFYEQYF. For the CDR3, the DNA is TGTGCCAGCAGCTCACAGGGGTTTGGTTTCTACGAGCAGTACTTC.

V and J are TRBV11-2 and TRBJ1-6; 10 bases are a match to TRBD1. The CDR3 loop spans 17 amino acids. The germline CDR1 and CDR2 sequences are SGHAT and FQNNGV. V lost 1 base to trimming and J lost 7 bases; unmatched junction nucleotides: 7. As DNA, the CDR3 is TGTGCCAGCAGCTTAGGACCGGGACAGGGGATGAATTCACCCCTCCACTTT. This gives the protein CASSLGPGQGMNSPLHF.

As for this clone: Other DNA sequences in this specimen translate into the identical CDR3. The chain couples TRBV18 to TRBJ1-5; no clear D. Germline V gene sequence: CDR1 KGHSH, CDR2 LQKENI. The CDR3 extends over 14 amino acids. Trimming pared 2 bases from V and 2 bases from J, leaving 7 bases between. Here the CDR3 reads CASSPSRGNQPQHF. The CDR3 DNA sequence: TGTGCCAGCTCACCATCACGCGGCAATCAGCCCCAGCATTTT.

The V gene is TRBV30, the J gene TRBJ1-1; D unclear. Germline V CDR1 and CDR2: GTSNPN, SVGIG (reference sequence). Trimming shortened V by 0 bases and J by 4 bases, and 6 bases separated the two germline ends. The CDR3 contains 12 residues. The CDR3 sequence: CAWSVFPTEAFF. Written as DNA, the CDR3 is TGTGCCTGGAGTGTTTTCCCCACTGAAGCTTTCTTT.

CDR3 loop: CASSLDVREQYF. Here the CDR3 DNA reads TGTGCCAGCAGCTTAGATGTCCGGGAGCAGTACTTC. The chain combines TRBV7-2 with TRBJ2-7; D not certain. Germline-derived CDR1 and CDR2 are SGHTA and FQGNSA. The CDR3 sequence is 12 residues long. Between the trimmed V and J ends, which lost 1 base and 7 bases, there was a span of 8 bases. Full variable domain (rest looked up from reference TRBV7-2 and TRBJ2-7): GAGVSQSPSNKVTEKGKDVELRCDPISGHTALYWYRQSLGQGLEFLIYFQGNSAPDKSGLPSDRFSAERTGGSVSTLTIQRTQQEDSAVYLCASSLDVREQYFGPGTRLTVT.

V is TRBV5-1 and J is TRBJ2-7; D possibly corresponds to TRBD2 (5 bases). Trimming stripped 1 base from V and 3 bases from J, with 11 bases between. Germline CDR1 is SGHRS and CDR2 is YFSETQ. The CDR3 covers 14 residues. CDR3 coding DNA: TGCGCCAGCAGCTTGTGGGGAGAAAACTACGAGCAGTACTTC. Translated: CASSLWGENYEQYF.

J is TRBJ2-2 and V is TRBV7-9, with D maybe TRBD1 (6 bases). The germline V gene has CDR1 SEHNR and CDR2 FQNEAQ (reference sequence). V was clipped by 5 bases and J by 1 base, with 20 bases between them. The CDR3 runs to 18 residues. CDR3 region: CASSPYEGGTRNTGELFF. In DNA, the CDR3 is TGTGCCAGCAGCCCGTACGAAGGGGGTACGAGGAACACCGGGGAGCTGTTTTTT. Complete variable domain (other parts from reference TRBV7-9 and TRBJ2-2): DTGVSQNPRHKITKRGQNVTFRCDPISEHNRLYWYRQTLGQGPEFLTYFQNEAQLEKSRLLSDRFSAERPKGSFSTLEIQRTEQGDSAMYLCASSPYEGGTRNTGELFFGEGSRLTVL.

This clone was counted once. The chain links TRBV7-8 to TRBJ1-1; 7 bases are shared with TRBD1. Trimming took 5 bases from V and 0 from J; bases not matched to a gene: 6. Germline V gene sequence: CDR1 SGHVS, CDR2 FQNEAQ. This CDR3 has 15 amino acids. The CDR3 coding sequence is TGTGCCAGCAGCGAGGGGGCCCTGATGAACACTGAAGCTTTCTTT. Translation: CASSEGALMNTEAFF.

The chain is built from TRBV5-1 and TRBJ2-2, with TRBD1 identical over 8 bases. Per germline, CDR1 SGHRS and CDR2 YFSETQ. Trimming cost V 7 bases and J 5 bases; bases outside gene matches: 7. The CDR3 length is 14 residues. The CDR3 coding sequence is TGCGCCAGCCACACAGGGGGTGGAACCGGGGAGCTGTTTTTT. It yields the protein CASHTGGGTGELFF. The entire variable domain, with the rest obtained from reference TRBV5-1 and TRBJ2-2, is as follows: KAGVTQTPRYLIKTRGQQVTLSCSPISGHRSVSWYQQTPGQGLQFLFEYFSETQRNKGNFPGRFSGRQFSNSRSEMNVSTLELGDSALYLCASHTGGGTGELFFGEGSRLTVL.

The V call is TRBV5-1, the J call TRBJ2-2; D might be TRBD1 or TRBD2, each matching 6 bases. This CDR3 has 16 residues. The V end lost 4 bases, the J end lost 5 bases, and 18 bases lay between the germline ends. CDR1 SGHRS and CDR2 YFSETQ come from the germline V gene. The DNA of the CDR3 is TGCGCCAGCAGCCTCGCCGAGGGGGGCGGGACCGGGGAGCTGTTTTTT. Amino acids: CASSLAEGGGTGELFF. Complete variable domain (other parts from reference TRBV5-1 and TRBJ2-2): KAGVTQTPRYLIKTRGQQVTLSCSPISGHRSVSWYQQTPGQGLQFLFEYFSETQRNKGNFPGRFSGRQFSNSRSEMNVSTLELGDSALYLCASSLAEGGGTGELFFGEGSRLTVL.

The chain uses TRBV5-1 and TRBJ1-2, with TRBD1 matching over 9 bases. The CDR3 is 15 residues long. Per the germline V gene, CDR1 is SGHRS and CDR2 is YFSETQ. V gave up 1 base and J gave up 6 bases; unmatched junction bases: 7. In DNA, the CDR3 is TGCGCCAGCAGCTTGACAGGGGGCGGTTTCGATGGCTACACCTTC. Residues: CASSLTGGGFDGYTF.

The rearrangement links TRBV5-1 to TRBJ2-7; D remains ambiguous. Trimming left V 0 bases short and J 1 base short, with 11 bases between. The CDR3 is made up of 15 amino acids. Germline CDR1 and CDR2: SGHRS and YFSETQ. CDR3 DNA sequence: TGCGCCAGCAGCTTGGTGGGCGGCACGTCCTACGAGCAGTACTTC. Its protein is CASSLVGGTSYEQYF.

The chain employs TRBV4-1 and TRBJ2-3; D not certain. The CDR3 has 13 amino acids. Germline V CDR1 and CDR2: MGHRA, YSYEKL. V was cut by 5 bases and J by 9 bases, with 15 bases left in between. The CDR3 is CASSSEDPGTQYF. The DNA of the CDR3 is TGCGCCAGCAGCTCCGAAGACCCAGGAACGCAGTATTTT.